The source of this TCR beta chain is a study of blood T cell repertoires in COVID-19. Study at large: Donors in the United States, Italy and Spain gave samples during acute or convalescent COVID-19. PBMCs, B-cell-depleted T cells, or T cells were the source of the cDNA or gDNA that made up the material.

Between the trimmed V and J ends, which lost 5 bases and 6 bases, there was a span of 10 bases. This CDR3 contains 13 residues. Germline CDR1 reads MNHEY; CDR2 reads SVGEGT. As processed by the authors: Using reference gene primer amplification, nucleated cell counts were estimated. Libraries were prepared by immunoSEQ multiplex PCR; TCRdb keeps only in-frame clonotypes and omits some of them. V and J calls and clone size are those listed in that table; D and trimming were worked out from the DNA. The table includes tens of thousands of clones, 80% to 85% detected once. Material for sequencing was peripheral blood. This sequence originates from a man of 80 years or more with active or convalescent COVID-19. This chain links TRBV6-2 or TRBV6-3 with TRBJ2-2, with D tentatively TRBD2 (6 bases). DNA for the CDR3: TGTGCCAGCAGTGCGACGGGAGCCGGGGAGCTGTTTTTT. Protein product: CASSATGAGELFF.